The rows below give T cell receptor beta chains drawn from one sample of a study of T cell responses to AZD1222 COVID-19 vaccine. The protocol was immunoSEQ multiplex PCR, while the TCRdb copy is restricted to in-frame clones and leaves out a portion. The sample lists some 170,000 clones, around 92% occurring once. The sequences come from peripheral blood, collected on day 0 of MenACWY control vaccination. The receptors stem from an adult in good health. Both conserved end residues are part of each CDR3. D genes are given only for firm matches. Some rows mark clone size as missing; the rest say once, few, many or name a class of expanded clone.

v_gene	d_gene	j_gene	abundance	len	CDR3aa	CDR3nt
TRBV7-2	NA	TRBJ2-2	NA	19	CASSLGRAWGAQNTGELFF	TGTGCCAGCAGCTTAGGAAGAGCCTGGGGCGCACAGAACACCGGGGAGCTGTTTTTT
TRBV28	NA	TRBJ1-2	once	11	CASGRTVGYTF	TGTGCCAGCGGAAGGACAGTAGGCTACACCTTC
TRBV6-4	NA	TRBJ2-3	NA	13	CASSDSGWDTQYF	TGTGCCAGCAGTGACTCAGGGTGGGATACGCAGTATTTT
TRBV6-5	NA	TRBJ1-3	NA	14	CASSYSGRGNTIYF	TGTGCCAGCAGTTACTCGGGACGAGGAAACACCATATATTTT
TRBV7-3	NA	TRBJ1-3	NA	14	CASSLGVAGNTIYF	TGTGCCAGCAGCTTAGGGGTCGCTGGAAACACCATATATTTT
TRBV27	NA	TRBJ1-6	NA	18	CASSLIRRRGSYNSPLHF	TGTGCCAGCAGTCTTATTCGAAGGAGAGGCTCCTATAATTCACCCCTCCACTTT
TRBV11-2	NA	TRBJ2-7	NA	11	CASSSAYEQYF	TGTGCCAGCAGCTCCGCCTACGAGCAGTACTTC
TRBV19	TRBD2	TRBJ2-1	NA	16	CASSILRGRAGDEQFF	TGTGCCAGTAGCATCTTACGGGGGAGGGCGGGGGATGAGCAGTTCTTC
TRBV24-1	NA	TRBJ1-5	NA	13	CATSDRPNQPQHF	TGTGCCACCAGTGATCGGCCTAATCAGCCCCAGCATTTT
TRBV9	NA	TRBJ2-4	NA	14	CASSPQGTRNIQYF	TGTGCCAGCAGCCCCCAGGGGACTCGAAACATTCAGTACTTC
TRBV4-2	NA	TRBJ2-1	NA	16	CASSQDLGAGDDEQFF	TGTGCCAGCAGCCAAGATCTGGGGGCGGGAGACGATGAGCAGTTCTTC
TRBV7-2	NA	TRBJ1-2	NA	13	CASSHGGANGYTF	TGTGCCAGCAGCCACGGGGGCGCGAATGGCTACACCTTC
TRBV4-1	NA	TRBJ2-7	once	16	CASSQDVAGTGREQYF	TGCGCCAGCAGCCAAGATGTGGCAGGGACCGGGCGGGAGCAGTACTTC
TRBV7-2	TRBD1	TRBJ1-4	NA	14	CASSPQTGPEKLFF	TGTGCCAGCAGCCCCCAGACAGGGCCCGAAAAACTGTTTTTT
TRBV27	NA	TRBJ1-2	NA	13	CASSPADLYGYTF	TGTGCCAGCAGTCCGGCGGACCTCTATGGCTACACCTTC
TRBV18	NA	TRBJ1-1	once	13	CASSPNTDTEAFF	TGTGCCAGCTCACCAAATACCGACACTGAAGCTTTCTTT
TRBV19	TRBD2	TRBJ2-1	NA	17	CASSSPSGLAGRYEQFF	TGTGCCAGTAGTTCACCCTCGGGACTAGCGGGAAGGTATGAGCAGTTCTTC
TRBV7-2	NA	TRBJ1-5	NA	15	CASSLVSDSNQPQHF	TGTGCCAGCAGCTTAGTTTCAGATAGCAATCAGCCCCAGCATTTT
TRBV19	TRBD2	TRBJ2-4	NA	20	CASSLYAGTSEKVAKNIQYF	TGTGCCAGTAGTCTCTACGCCGGGACTAGCGAGAAGGTAGCCAAAAACATTCAGTACTTC
TRBV5-1	TRBD2	TRBJ2-1	NA	17	CASSPAGLAGGLDEQFF	TGCGCCAGCAGCCCCGCTGGACTAGCGGGAGGGCTTGATGAGCAGTTCTTC
TRBV19	NA	TRBJ1-5	NA	14	CASTSGGVRQPQHF	TGTGCCAGTACCTCGGGGGGGGTTCGACAGCCCCAGCATTTT
TRBV6-6	TRBD1	TRBJ2-7	once	16	CASSMADRESSYEQYF	TGTGCCAGCAGTATGGCGGACAGGGAGAGCTCCTACGAGCAGTACTTC
TRBV18	NA	TRBJ2-1	NA	16	CASSPQTGGTTNEQFF	TGTGCCAGCTCACCACAGACCGGTGGGACCACCAATGAGCAGTTCTTC
TRBV6-4	NA	TRBJ1-2	NA	12	CASRGHGYGYTF	TGTGCCAGCAGAGGACACGGCTATGGCTACACCTTC
TRBV25-1	NA	TRBJ2-3	NA	16	CASSEFAASDVDTQYF	TGTGCCAGCAGTGAATTCGCCGCTAGCGATGTAGATACGCAGTATTTT
TRBV3-1/TRBV3-2	NA	TRBJ1-5	NA	12	CASSQRGQPQHF	TGTGCCAGCAGCCAAAGGGGACAGCCCCAGCATTTT
TRBV3-1/TRBV3-2	NA	TRBJ1-1	NA	15	CASSPPDRRDTEAFF	TGTGCCAGCAGCCCCCCGGACAGACGGGACACTGAAGCTTTCTTT
TRBV18	NA	TRBJ1-1	NA	15	CASSPPSGGHTEAFF	TGTGCCAGCTCGCCCCCGAGTGGGGGGCACACTGAAGCTTTCTTT
TRBV29-1	NA	TRBJ2-1	NA	10	CSVGVLEQFF	TGCAGCGTGGGGGTTCTTGAGCAGTTCTTC
TRBV9	NA	TRBJ1-6	NA	17	CASSDDLQGPYNSPLHF	TGTGCCAGCAGCGATGATTTACAGGGACCTTATAATTCACCCCTCCACTTT
TRBV19	NA	TRBJ1-4	NA	15	CASSIAAGPNEKLFF	TGTGCCAGTAGTATTGCGGCGGGACCAAATGAAAAACTGTTTTTT
TRBV18	NA	TRBJ2-3	NA	14	CASSPVGSTDTQYF	TGTGCCAGCTCACCAGTTGGGAGCACAGATACGCAGTATTTT
TRBV28	NA	TRBJ2-6	NA	16	CATEASITSGANVLTF	TGTGCCACGGAAGCCTCGATAACATCTGGGGCCAACGTCCTGACTTTC
TRBV9	TRBD2	TRBJ2-7	NA	16	CASSKTGLAGSYEQYF	TGTGCCAGCAGCAAAACGGGGCTAGCGGGGTCCTACGAGCAGTACTTC
TRBV12-5	NA	TRBJ1-6	NA	14	CASGLGTGNSPLHF	TGTGCTAGTGGTTTGGGAACAGGGAATTCACCCCTCCACTTT
TRBV15	NA	TRBJ1-2	NA	17	CATSRDGGVPPNYGYTF	TGTGCCACCAGCAGAGATGGAGGGGTCCCCCCTAACTATGGCTACACCTTC
TRBV9	NA	TRBJ1-2	NA	14	CASSVVGEDYGYTF	TGTGCCAGCAGCGTAGTAGGCGAGGACTATGGCTACACCTTC
TRBV19	NA	TRBJ1-1	few	13	CASSTRHNTEAFF	TGTGCCAGTAGTACCCGACACAACACTGAAGCTTTCTTT
TRBV4-1	NA	TRBJ1-2	NA	14	CASSQRTVNYGYTF	TGCGCCAGCAGCCAAAGGACAGTTAACTATGGCTACACCTTC
TRBV7-9	NA	TRBJ1-6	NA	13	CASSSYRNSPLHF	TGTGCCAGCAGCTCCTACCGTAATTCACCCCTCCACTTT
TRBV10-2	TRBD1	TRBJ2-7	NA	12	CASRDLDRGMYF	TGCGCCAGCAGGGACCTGGACAGGGGAATGTACTTC
TRBV7-3	TRBD2	TRBJ2-7	once	15	CASSILPGLAYEQYF	TGTGCCAGCAGCATCCTACCGGGACTAGCTTACGAGCAGTACTTC
TRBV16	NA	TRBJ2-4	NA	15	CASSQWRPGGNIQYF	TGTGCCAGCAGCCAATGGAGGCCTGGGGGAAACATTCAGTACTTC
TRBV30	NA	TRBJ1-2	NA	13	CAWSVPPGNGYTF	TGTGCCTGGAGTGTACCCCCAGGGAACGGCTACACCTTC
TRBV7-3	TRBD1	TRBJ2-5	NA	16	CASSPTGQGAGETQYF	TGTGCCAGCAGCCCCACCGGACAGGGGGCAGGAGAGACCCAGTACTTC
TRBV7-9	NA	TRBJ1-4	NA	14	CASSLGRTNEKLFF	TGTGCCAGCAGCTTAGGGCGGACAAATGAAAAACTGTTTTTT
TRBV29-1	NA	TRBJ1-1	NA	14	CSVVWGRVNAEAFF	TGCAGCGTTGTTTGGGGGCGGGTTAACGCTGAAGCTTTCTTT
TRBV5-1	NA	TRBJ2-2	NA	15	CASIEAQAGTGELFF	TGCGCCAGCATAGAGGCTCAAGCGGGCACCGGGGAGCTGTTTTTT
TRBV10-3	NA	TRBJ1-2	NA	12	CAISEQGYGYTF	TGTGCCATCAGTGAGCAGGGCTATGGCTACACCTTC
TRBV24-1	TRBD1	TRBJ1-4	NA	17	CATSGQGTHSTNEKLFF	TGTGCCACCAGTGGACAGGGGACACACTCAACTAATGAAAAACTGTTTTTT
TRBV12-3/TRBV12-4	NA	TRBJ2-7	NA	12	CASSSQRYEQYF	TGTGCCAGCAGTTCACAGCGCTACGAGCAGTACTTC
TRBV5-1	TRBD1	TRBJ2-1	NA	15	CASSLGDRVADEQFF	TGCGCCAGCAGCTTGGGGGACAGGGTTGCTGATGAGCAGTTCTTC
TRBV29-1	TRBD2	TRBJ2-1	NA	19	CSAVPGGSGDFSSYNEQFF	TGCAGCGCTGTCCCTGGGGGTAGCGGGGACTTCAGCTCCTACAATGAGCAGTTCTTC